This T cell receptor (beta chain) was identified during a study of a mutant IDH1 vaccine in newly diagnosed glioma (dated by TCRdb to about 2021). General notes on the study: Vaccination was initiated 4-6 weeks after radiotherapy alone, or concurrently with temozolomide cycles in the chemotherapy-containing groups. Prior to enrollment, patients had been given standard therapy consisting of radiotherapy alone, temozolomide alone, or radiochemotherapy with temozolomide, with the combination given to most patients. The week-35 safety follow-up took place at visit V12, and the week-47 end of study took place at visit V13. Of the 32 patients who were treated, around 62% were male and about 40% were female, and the mean age was around 40 years. Longitudinal TCRB deep sequencing was done for 25 to 30 treated patients, wherever samples were available for exploratory analyses. Peripheral blood was collected at six visits: V03 (baseline), V05, V07, V10, V12 and V13.

The CDR3 covers 16 residues, taking in both the cysteine and the phenylalanine. The read is trimmed to its CDR3 DNA, 48 bases read in frame from base 1. Relative to germline, V is missing 0 bases and J is missing 0 bases, with 0 bases of the junction outside any gene match. CDR1 and CDR2 are drawn from the germline V gene (reference sequence): WNHNN, SYGVQD. The method behind the library was the immunoSEQ multiplex PCR assay. Rearranged TCR beta chain sequences were amplified using the hsTCRB Kit according to the manufacturer's protocol. TCRB libraries were sequenced on an Illumina MiSeq. For the original study's pipeline: The proprietary platform of the kit vendor was used for demultiplexing, trimming and gene mapping. In its TCRdb copy, this immuneACCESS table keeps in-frame sequences only and misses some clones. Where compared with another copy, unresolved V genes explain less than half of these, and the others have no known cause. V and J calls and clone size are copied from that table; D and trimming were computed from the DNA. The sample data list 26,000 or so clones, and around four fifths of these were observed just once. Together, the top ten hold 25% to 35% of the sample.

In regard to this clone: Which antigen it targets is not known. There are no base qualities to consult, and no much larger clone falls within one base.

Here is what the overall study found, with its caveats: The authors noted that analyses of patient blood samples could not be reproduced because of sample limitations. Pseudoprogression seemed to be unrelated to changes in the top peripheral T cell clonotypes found by TCRB sequencing. Availability determined which PBMC samples were chosen for TCRB deep sequencing. Immune responses induced by the vaccine were seen in roughly 95% of patients across multiple MHC alleles.

The time point label, read with the paper, signifies: week 35, safety follow-up. Every vaccine dose consisted of 300 ug of a 20-mer mutant IDH1 peptide in Montanide, administered subcutaneously together with topical imiquimod. Eight vaccinations were administered to patients in weeks 1, 3, 5, 7, 11, 15, 19 and 23, corresponding to visits V03 through V10. Donors had newly diagnosed WHO grade 3 or 4 IDH1-mutant astrocytomas with loss of nuclear ATRX. The samples were drawn from NOA16, a multicentre, single-arm, open-label phase I trial in Germany that tested a mutant IDH1 peptide vaccine in humans for the first time. Genomic DNA for TCRB sequencing was isolated from EDTA blood with the DNeasy Blood and Tissue Kit.

This receptor was taken from a man younger than 45 with glioma. Material: PBMCs, obtained from a glioma patient whose treatment included an IDH1 peptide vaccine. The receptor chain draws on TRBV10-1 and TRBJ2-1, and 9 bases in between align with TRBD2. The CDR3 protein sequence reads: CASSESSGGSYNEQFF. The nucleotides read TGCGCCAGCAGTGAGTCTAGCGGGGGCTCCTACAATGAGCAGTTCTTC.